The 25 T cell receptor beta chains presented below share a single source sample, sequenced in a study of cytomegalovirus exposure and HLA in healthy donors. Primers: 60 Vbeta forward and 13 Jbeta reverse. TCRdb keeps only in-frame clones here, not all; method: immunoSEQ multiplex PCR. The sample lists 95,000 to 150,000 clones; around 66% were seen once. Sequencing input: PBMCs. Source of these receptors: a woman in her 40s in good health and CMV-seropositive.

This clone was seen a single time. V is TRBV6-5 and J is TRBJ1-1; D uncertain. CDR1 is MNHEY and CDR2 is SVGAGI in the germline V gene. The length of the CDR3 is 13 residues. V lost 4 bases, J lost 1 base, and 7 bases lay in between. This CDR3 is CASSSTRNTEAFF. CDR3 bases: TGTGCCAGCAGTTCAACGAGGAACACTGAAGCTTTCTTT.

This chain joins TRBV27 and TRBJ2-3, with D unresolved. The CDR3 runs 10 residues. Germline values: CDR1 MNHEY, CDR2 SMNVEV (reference sequence). The V and J ends lost 8 bases and 8 bases respectively, with 8 bases between them. CDR3 nucleotides: TGTGCCAGCGCTCTCGGTACGCAGTATTTT. As protein: CASALGTQYF.

This chain connects TRBV11-2 to TRBJ1-1; TRBD1 is a possible D gene (5 bases). Germline CDR1 is SGHAT and CDR2 is FQNNGV. CDR3 length: 17 residues. The ends were cut back, 3 bases at V and 5 bases at J, with 22 bases in the middle. The CDR3 coding sequence is TGTGCCAGCAGCTTGGAGATGGCTTGGGGCGAAGAAACTGAAGCTTTCTTT. Encoded protein: CASSLEMAWGEETEAFF.

This clone has more than one count but fewer than ten. The J gene is TRBJ1-1, the V gene TRBV19; 7 bases are a match to TRBD1. The J segment lost 5 bases and the V segment lost 7 bases, leaving 10 bases of the junction unmatched. CDR1 is LNHDA and CDR2 is SQIVND in the germline V gene (reference sequence). The CDR3 is 14 residues long. In DNA, the CDR3 is TGTGCCAGTAACGCCCGACAGGGCCATACTGAAGCTTTCTTT. It codes for CASNARQGHTEAFF.

The chain employs TRBV19 and TRBJ2-1, with 8 nucleotides matching TRBD2. V trimming: 8 bases; J trimming: 7 bases; junction bases outside the gene matches: 7. The CDR3 has 13 residues. The germline gives CDR1 LNHDA, CDR2 SQIVND (reference sequence). CDR3 sequence: CASAEGTRNEQFF. In DNA, the CDR3 is TGTGCCAGTGCCGAAGGGACTAGAAATGAGCAGTTCTTC.

The gene calls are TRBV30 and TRBJ2-2; 10 nucleotides line up with TRBD2. Trimming removed 5 bases from V and 5 bases from J; junction bases left unmatched: 8. CDR1 and CDR2 (germline): GTSNPN, SVGIG (reference sequence). The CDR3 contains 15 residues. The CDR3: CAWDPGLAYTGELFF. The CDR3, as DNA: TGTGCCTGGGACCCGGGACTAGCGTATACCGGGGAGCTGTTTTTT.

As for this clone: The same CDR3 can be traced to other DNA sequences in this sample. V gene TRBV27 combines with J gene TRBJ2-7, with D perhaps TRBD1 (6 bases). CDR3 length: 12 residues. CDR1 is MNHEY, CDR2 SMNVEV, per germline (reference sequence). Deletions cut 6 bases from V and 4 bases from J, with 10 bases between. CDR3 protein: CASSSTGYEQYF. The CDR3 DNA reads TGTGCCAGCAGCTCGACAGGATACGAGCAGTACTTC.

This clone occurred once. V gene TRBV5-1 combines with J gene TRBJ2-7; 11 positions match TRBD1. The germline CDR1 and CDR2 sequences are SGHRS and YFSETQ. J was trimmed by 7 bases and V by 4 bases; bases with no gene match: 7. The CDR3 is 14 amino acids. DNA of the CDR3: TGCGCCAGCAGCGGGGGACAGGGGGGTTGGGAGCAGTACTTC. Translating gives CASSGGQGGWEQYF.

The rearrangement links TRBV19 to TRBJ1-5, with D possibly matching TRBD1 (6 bases). The V end lost 0 bases, the J end lost 6 bases, and 12 bases lay between the germline ends. The CDR3 runs to 15 residues. Germline CDR1 and CDR2: LNHDA and SQIVND (reference sequence). The CDR3 region is CASSIEPTGAQPQHF. Written as DNA, the CDR3 is TGTGCCAGTAGTATAGAACCGACAGGCGCTCAGCCCCAGCATTTT.

This CDR3 is CASRPPQGIYSNQPQHF. The CDR3 nucleotides are TGTGCCAGCAGACCTCCCCAGGGGATTTATAGCAATCAGCCCCAGCATTTT. The rearrangement links TRBV7-9 to TRBJ1-5; a possible D gene is TRBD1 (6 bases). The CDR3 spans 17 residues. V lost 6 bases and J 0 bases, leaving 18 bases between the germline ends. The germline CDR1 and CDR2 sequences are SEHNR and FQNEAQ (reference sequence).

This clone has only a few counts. The gene calls are TRBV6-5 and TRBJ2-2, with D tentatively TRBD2 (6 bases). Per germline, CDR1 MNHEY and CDR2 SVGAGI. CDR3 length equals 11 residues. The ends were cut back, 8 bases at V and 7 bases at J, with 8 bases in the middle. CDR3 sequence reads: CASVEGGELFF. CDR3 bases: TGTGCCAGCGTGGAGGGCGGGGAGCTGTTTTTT.

The rearrangement joins TRBV5-5 to TRBJ1-4; 9 nucleotides agree with TRBD1. Germline loops: CDR1 SGHKS, CDR2 YYEKEE (reference sequence). CDR3 length: 16 residues. J gave up 7 bases and V 4 bases, and 11 bases lay outside the gene matches. The CDR3 region has the DNA TGTGCCAGCAGCCTGACCCTGGGACAGGGCATTGAAAAACTGTTTTTT. It encodes CASSLTLGQGIEKLFF.

This clone was counted a few times. This chain uses TRBV5-1 with TRBJ1-2; 7 nucleotides align to TRBD1. The CDR3 has 12 amino acids. The V gene's germline CDR1 is SGHRS and CDR2 YFSETQ. V trimming: 4 bases; J trimming: 5 bases; junction bases outside the gene matches: 2. The DNA for the CDR3 is TGCGCCAGCAGCCCGACAGGGTATGGCTACACCTTC. This gives the protein CASSPTGYGYTF.

The chain recombines TRBV28 with TRBJ2-7; 10 positions match TRBD2. The germline V gene has CDR1 MDHEN and CDR2 SYDVKM. This CDR3 spans 15 amino acids. The V gene end was trimmed by 5 bases and the J gene end by 1 base; junction bases not matched to a gene: 5. CDR3 nucleotides: TGTGCCAGCAGTCACGGGACTAGCGCTTCCTACGAGCAGTACTTC. It translates to CASSHGTSASYEQYF.

About this clone itself: At one end, the junction sequence differs from germline, possibly due to a read error. At the DNA level, this CDR3 is encoded by other sequences in the same sample as well. V gene TRBV5-1 combines with J gene TRBJ1-1; 10 nucleotides agree with TRBD1. Germline values: CDR1 SGHRS, CDR2 YFSETQ. This CDR3 is 15 amino acids long. The DNA of the CDR3 is TGCGCCAGCACCCTCTCGGGACAGGGGTACACTGAAGCTTTTTTT. Protein product: CASTLSGQGYTEAFF.

The chain has TRBV7-9 and TRBJ1-2; the match to TRBD1 covers 9 bases. The CDR3 loop spans 18 amino acids. V was clipped by 6 bases and J by 2 bases; unmatched bases: 16. Germline V lookup: CDR1 SEHNR, CDR2 FQNEAQ (reference sequence). The CDR3 DNA sequence: TGTGCCAGCAGTTCAGGTGGGACAGGGAGATCGGGGAACTATGGCTACACCTTC. It specifies CASSSGGTGRSGNYGYTF. The variable domain in full, completed from reference TRBV7-9 and TRBJ1-2, reads DTGVSQNPRHKITKRGQNVTFRCDPISEHNRLYWYRQTLGQGPEFLTYFQNEAQLEKSRLLSDRFSAERPKGSFSTLEIQRTEQGDSAMYLCASSSGGTGRSGNYGYTFGSGTRLTVV.

The genes are TRBV6-4 and TRBJ2-1; possible D gene TRBD2, 5 bases. Trimming left V 7 bases short and J 8 bases short, with 9 bases between. Germline V CDR1 and CDR2: MRHNA, SNTAGT. The CDR3 is made up of 11 amino acids. The CDR3: CASTHGDEQFF. The DNA of the CDR3 is TGTGCCAGCACTCACGGGGATGAGCAGTTCTTC.

Here the CDR3 reads CASTEGDRYEQFF. The CDR3 bases are TGTGCCAGCACCGAGGGTGATAGATACGAGCAGTTCTTC. The J gene is TRBJ2-1, the V gene TRBV6-6; D may be TRBD2 (5 bases). Trimming shortened V by 7 bases and J by 10 bases, and 17 bases separated the two germline ends. CDR1 and CDR2 from the germline V gene are MNHNY and SVGAGI (reference sequence). This CDR3 comprises 13 residues.

The V and J genes are TRBV7-6 and TRBJ2-7, with D unresolved. V was trimmed by 5 bases and J by 5 bases, leaving 13 bases between them. CDR3 length: 13 amino acids. Germline V gene sequence: CDR1 SGHVS, CDR2 FNYEAQ. CDR3 DNA sequence: TGTGCCAGCAGCAACTACAATATACACGAGCAGTACTTC. This gives the protein CASSNYNIHEQYF.

This chain joins TRBV19 and TRBJ1-1, with TRBD1 matching 7 bases. V dropped 3 bases and J dropped 3; count of bases not matched to a gene: 10. Germline loops: CDR1 LNHDA, CDR2 SQIVND (reference sequence). This CDR3 is built from 16 residues. The CDR3 region is CASSIGGRGFYTEAFF. In DNA, the CDR3 is TGTGCCAGTAGTATCGGGGGCAGGGGGTTTTACACTGAAGCTTTCTTT.

V usage is TRBV28 and J usage is TRBJ2-3, with 7 bases lining up with TRBD2. The CDR3 has 15 amino acids. V gave up 4 bases and J gave up 2 bases; unmatched junction bases: 6. Germline V gene sequence: CDR1 MDHEN, CDR2 SYDVKM. The DNA of the CDR3 is TGTGCCAGCAGTTACCGGGACTACACCACAGATACGCAGTATTTT. Protein sequence: CASSYRDYTTDTQYF.

This clone was found a few times. The chain recombines TRBV7-8 with TRBJ2-1; D perhaps matches TRBD1 (6 bases). Germline V gene lookup returns CDR1 SGHVS and CDR2 FQNEAQ. V shed 1 base and J shed 0 bases, with 16 bases lying between them. The CDR3 runs to 18 residues. The CDR3 bases are TGTGCCAGCAGCTTAGGACCCCCCGGACAGAGCTCCTACAATGAGCAGTTCTTC. It translates to CASSLGPPGQSSYNEQFF.

The chain employs TRBV25-1 and TRBJ2-1; D is ambiguous. This CDR3 region has 11 residues. V shed 3 bases and J shed 9 bases, with 6 bases lying between them. The germline V gene encodes CDR1 MGHDK and CDR2 SYGVNS. CDR3 protein: CASSEFIEQFF. The DNA for the CDR3 is TGTGCCAGCAGTGAGTTCATTGAGCAGTTCTTC. The full variable domain, with the rest looked up from reference TRBV25-1 and TRBJ2-1, is EADIYQTPRYLVIGTGKKITLECSQTMGHDKMYWYQQDPGMELHLIHYSYGVNSTEKGDLSSESTVSRIRTEHFPLTLESARPSHTSQYLCASSEFIEQFFGPGTRLTVL.

The chain couples TRBV20-1 to TRBJ1-1; the D is unclear. The CDR3 totals 11 residues. Between the trimmed V and J ends, which lost 0 bases and 7 bases, there was a span of 6 bases. Germline V gene data show CDR1 as DFQATT and CDR2 as SNEGSKA (reference sequence). CDR3 protein: CSARDAGEAFF. The CDR3 DNA reads as TGCAGTGCTAGAGATGCGGGTGAAGCTTTCTTT.

The chain links TRBV18 to TRBJ2-1; the match to TRBD2 covers 12 bases. CDR1 is KGHSH, CDR2 LQKENI, per germline. The CDR3 totals 16 residues. The ends lost 3 bases at V and 2 bases at J; junction bases unmatched: 2. In DNA form, the CDR3 reads TGTGCCAGCTCACCGGGACTAGCGGGTGCCTACAATGAGCAGTTCTTC. It is translated as CASSPGLAGAYNEQFF.